These 2 T cell receptor beta chains came from one sample sequenced in a study of T cells in Graves' hyperthyroidism and ophthalmopathy. Using RNA transcripts as the source, TCR beta CDR3 regions were amplified. When the TCR CDR3 underwent first-round RT-PCR, the HTBI primer set was used. Via MiXCR, TCRdb re-called the multiplex PCR reads, giving one row per CDR3 protein. The repertoire holds about 250,000 distinct CDR3 sequences, with roughly a quarter as singletons. The sequencing sample was made of blood. Receptor source: a woman aged 40 to 55 with Graves' ophthalmopathy.

The CDR3: CASSIAGANYGYTF. The CDR3 DNA sequence: TGTGCCAGTAGTATTGCTGGGGCCAACTATGGCTACACCTTC. The J gene is TRBJ1-2, the V gene TRBV19, with D maybe TRBD1 (5 bases). The CDR3 loop spans 14 amino acids. V lost 3 bases and J 2 bases, leaving 10 bases between the germline ends. From germline, CDR1 is LNHDA and CDR2 SQIVND (reference sequence). The variable domain in full, completed from reference TRBV19 and TRBJ1-2, reads DGGITQSPKYLFRKEGQNVTLSCEQNLNHDAMYWYRQDPGQGLRLIYYSQIVNDFQKGDIAEGYSVSREKKESFPLTVTSAQKNPTAFYLCASSIAGANYGYTFGSGTRLTVV.

This clonotype was seen many times. The chain joins TRBV9 to TRBJ2-2; D is undetermined. The V gene's germline CDR1 is SGDLS and CDR2 YYNGEE. This CDR3 contains 15 residues. V was pared by 3 bases and J by 0 bases, with 9 bases between. CDR3 coding DNA: TGTGCCAGCAGCGACGACTTCACGAACACCGGGGAGCTGTTTTTT. It is translated as CASSDDFTNTGELFF.